What follows describes a single T cell receptor (beta chain). This record belongs to a study of blood T cell repertoires in COVID-19. Method: immunoSEQ multiplex PCR; TCRdb's copy keeps in-frame clones and lacks some. The sample contains 70,000 to 95,000 clones, about 92% of which appear only once. There are 13 residues in the CDR3. Germline-derived CDR1 and CDR2 are SGHNT and YYREEE (reference sequence). After removal of 4 bases from V and 6 bases from J, the junction contained 6 bases not matched to a gene. The source of this sequence is a man between 50 and 59 years old with acute or convalescent COVID-19. The rearrangement joins TRBV5-4 to TRBJ2-7; 8 bases map to TRBD2. The sample taken for sequencing was peripheral blood. CDR3 in DNA: TGTGCCAGCAGCGACGGGACTAGGTCCGAGCAGTACTTC. Protein product: CASSDGTRSEQYF. The entire variable domain, with the rest obtained from reference TRBV5-4 and TRBJ2-7, is as follows: ETGVTQSPTHLIKTRGQQVTLRCSSQSGHNTVSWYQQALGQGPQFIFQYYREEENGRGNFPPRFSGLQFPNYSSELNVNALELDDSALYLCASSDGTRSEQYFGPGTRLTVT.